Below are 32 T cell receptor beta chains sequenced from a single sample in a study of PD-1 blockade in classical Hodgkin lymphoma. This sample's time point: cycle 4 day 1 (C4D1), after five to seven weeks of nivolumab. Every patient relapsed after autologous stem cell transplantation, and brentuximab vedotin exposure varied. Repertoires were generated with immunoSEQ multiplex PCR, while TCRdb's copy carries only in-frame clones and drops some. The table records around 40,000 clones, around four fifths of them present only once. This material consisted of peripheral blood mononuclear cells (PBMCs), taken before the fourth cycle of nivolumab. These receptors were taken from a human donor with classical Hodgkin lymphoma.

In this sample, this clone turned up once. J is TRBJ1-5 and V is TRBV7-9; 8 bases agree with TRBD1. The CDR3 covers 17 residues. The germline gives CDR1 SEHNR, CDR2 FQNEAQ (reference sequence). V was clipped by 5 bases and J by 2 bases; unmatched bases: 11. The CDR3 spells CASSREAGGAGNQPQHF. The CDR3, as DNA: TGTGCCAGCAGCCGCGAGGCAGGGGGCGCGGGCAATCAGCCCCAGCATTTT.

This clone was detected only once. This chain joins TRBV7-9 and TRBJ2-4; possibly TRBD2 for D (6 bases). The CDR3 runs 12 residues. The germline gives CDR1 SEHNR, CDR2 FQNEAQ (reference sequence). V lost 1 base and J 11 bases, leaving 9 bases between the germline ends. The chain's CDR3 is CASSLDSGVQYF. In DNA form, the CDR3 reads TGTGCCAGCAGCTTAGACTCGGGAGTTCAGTACTTC. Filled out from reference TRBV7-9 and TRBJ2-4, the complete variable domain reads DTGVSQNPRHKITKRGQNVTFRCDPISEHNRLYWYRQTLGQGPEFLTYFQNEAQLEKSRLLSDRFSAERPKGSFSTLEIQRTEQGDSAMYLCASSLDSGVQYFGAGTRLSVL.

The chain links TRBV6-1 to TRBJ1-2; tentative D call: TRBD1 (5 bases). This CDR3 is 13 amino acids long. The V and J ends lost 7 bases and 6 bases respectively, with 15 bases between them. Germline-derived CDR1 and CDR2 are MNHNS and SASEGT. The CDR3 spells CASMRGIDNGYTF. CDR3 DNA sequence: TGTGCCAGCATGAGGGGAATCGACAATGGCTACACCTTC.

The chain uses TRBV6-4 and TRBJ2-1, with 13 bases aligning to TRBD2. The ends lost 2 bases at V and 2 bases at J; junction bases unmatched: 6. CDR3 length equals 18 residues. Germline assignment: CDR1 MRHNA and CDR2 SNTAGT. For the CDR3, the DNA is TGTGCCAGCAGTGACGGGACTAGCGGGGATGCGGCCTACAATGAGCAGTTCTTC. The encoded protein is CASSDGTSGDAAYNEQFF.

The V gene is TRBV4-2, the J gene TRBJ2-3; 12 nucleotides agree with TRBD2. With V trimmed by 2 bases and J by 4 bases, 7 bases remained unmatched. Germline lookup yields CDR1 LGHNA and CDR2 YNFKEQ. The CDR3 is 17 amino acids. The CDR3 here is CASSQFRTSGESDTQYF. CDR3 bases: TGTGCCAGCAGCCAATTCCGGACTAGCGGGGAATCAGATACGCAGTATTTT.

The V gene is TRBV6-5, the J gene TRBJ1-2, with no clear D. CDR1 MNHEY and CDR2 SVGAGI come from the germline V gene. V shed 4 bases and J shed 4 bases, with 7 bases lying between them. The CDR3 runs 12 residues. The CDR3 DNA reads TGTGCCAGCAGTTCCCAAGTCTATGGCTACACCTTC. This sequence encodes CASSSQVYGYTF.

The chain uses TRBV6-6 and TRBJ1-6; 11 nucleotides agree with TRBD1. Germline V CDR1 and CDR2: MNHNY, SVGAGI (reference sequence). The CDR3 has 15 residues. V lost 2 bases and J lost 8; bases outside the gene matches: 2. The CDR3 protein is CASSYRGQGDSPLHF. As DNA, the CDR3 is TGTGCCAGCAGTTACAGGGGACAGGGGGATTCACCCCTCCACTTT.

The chain recombines TRBV7-2 with TRBJ2-2; D gene uncertain. This CDR3 spans 15 amino acids. Trimming stripped 4 bases from V and 3 bases from J, with 12 bases between. The germline CDR1 and CDR2 sequences are SGHTA and FQGNSA. Written as DNA, the CDR3 is TGTGCCAGCAGCTCCAGGACGTTTTACACCGGGGAGCTGTTTTTT. Encoded protein: CASSSRTFYTGELFF.

This chain links TRBV2 with TRBJ2-5, with no clear D. The CDR3 spans 15 residues. CDR1 is SNHLY and CDR2 is FYNNEI in the germline V gene. The germline V and J ends were trimmed by 3 bases and 0 bases, with 11 bases remaining between them. Written as DNA, the CDR3 is TGTGCCAGCAGTGATTTGTTAGGGCACCAAGAGACCCAGTACTTC. Protein product: CASSDLLGHQETQYF.

The J gene is TRBJ1-5, the V gene TRBV18; D gene ambiguous. This CDR3 contains 14 residues. V gave up 6 bases and J gave up 0 bases, with 9 bases separating them. Germline CDR1 and CDR2: KGHSH and LQKENI. DNA of the CDR3: TGTGCCAGCTCCCTGGCGAGTAGCAATCAGCCCCAGCATTTT. As protein: CASSLASSNQPQHF. The entire variable domain, with the rest obtained from reference TRBV18 and TRBJ1-5, is as follows: NAGVMQNPRHLVRRRGQEARLRCSPMKGHSHVYWYRQLPEEGLKFMVYLQKENIIDESGMPKERFSAEFPKEGPSILRIQQVVRGDSAAYFCASSLASSNQPQHFGDGTRLSIL.

The chain couples TRBV27 to TRBJ2-1; TRBD2 might be the D (6 bases). This CDR3 is built from 17 residues. V was pared by 4 bases and J by 0 bases, with 16 bases between. Germline assignment: CDR1 MNHEY and CDR2 SMNVEV (reference sequence). Here the CDR3 reads CASSYLGGVSSYNEQFF. CDR3 DNA: TGTGCCAGCAGTTACCTCGGCGGGGTTAGCTCCTACAATGAGCAGTTCTTC.

The chain joins TRBV6-7 to TRBJ2-1; 12 nucleotides line up with TRBD1. TRBV6-7 carries the ORF label, with uncertain function. The CDR3 extends over 18 amino acids. Trimming cost V 0 bases and J 3 bases; bases outside gene matches: 6. CDR3 DNA: TGTGCCAGCAGTTACTCACTAGGGACAGGGGGCTTCTACAATGAGCAGTTCTTC. Residues: CASSYSLGTGGFYNEQFF.

The chain employs TRBV7-8 and TRBJ1-3, with 7 bases aligning to TRBD1. This CDR3 spans 14 amino acids. Germline CDR1 reads SGHVS; CDR2 reads FQNEAQ. The V and J ends lost 2 bases and 3 bases, in that order; junction bases with no gene match: 1. As DNA, the CDR3 is TGTGCCAGCAGCTTAAGGGGGCTTGGAAACACCATATATTTT. Translated: CASSLRGLGNTIYF.

V usage is TRBV9 and J usage is TRBJ2-1; 11 positions agree with TRBD2. Unmatched junction bases numbered 2, after V lost 0 bases and J lost 3 bases. CDR3 length equals 16 residues. Germline V gene sequence: CDR1 SGDLS, CDR2 YYNGEE. The CDR3 sequence: CASSVEGTSGYNEQFF. CDR3 DNA: TGTGCCAGCAGCGTAGAAGGGACTAGCGGCTACAATGAGCAGTTCTTC.

The rearrangement joins TRBV28 to TRBJ2-7, with TRBD2 matching over 7 bases. CDR3 length equals 13 residues. J was trimmed by 3 bases and V by 1 base; bases with no gene match: 0. Germline V lookup: CDR1 MDHEN, CDR2 SYDVKM. CDR3 sequence: CASSLSGGYEQYF. The CDR3 nucleotides read TGTGCCAGCAGTTTATCGGGAGGCTACGAGCAGTACTTC. The full variable domain, in which reference TRBV28 and TRBJ2-7 provide the parts outside the CDR3, is DVKVTQSSRYLVKRTGEKVFLECVQDMDHENMFWYRQDPGLGLRLIYFSYDVKMKEKGDIPEGYSVSREKKERFSLILESASTNQTSMYLCASSLSGGYEQYFGPGTRLTVT.

The V and J genes are TRBV30 and TRBJ2-7; 9 bases match TRBD1. CDR3 length equals 17 residues. J gave up 3 bases and V 3 bases, and 15 bases lay outside the gene matches. Germline V gene sequence: CDR1 GTSNPN, CDR2 SVGIG (reference sequence). The DNA of the CDR3 is TGTGCCTGGAGCAAGAGACCGGGACAGGGCCCTCTCTACGAGCAGTACTTC. Its protein is CAWSKRPGQGPLYEQYF.

This chain connects TRBV4-2 to TRBJ2-7, with 7 positions matching TRBD1. CDR1 and CDR2 from the germline V gene are LGHNA and YNFKEQ. With V trimmed by 5 bases and J by 2 bases, 3 bases remained unmatched. CDR3 size: 13 residues. The CDR3 DNA is TGTGCCAGCAGCTTGGACAGGACCTACGAGCAGTACTTC. Translated: CASSLDRTYEQYF.

CDR3 loop: CASSLAGTGVTDTQYF. In nucleotides, the CDR3 is TGTGCCAGCAGCTTAGCGGGTACAGGGGTAACAGATACGCAGTATTTT. The chain joins TRBV7-6 to TRBJ2-3, with 7 bases fitting TRBD1. The CDR3 runs to 16 residues. With V trimmed by 0 bases and J by 3 bases, 6 bases remained unmatched. CDR1 is SGHVS, CDR2 FNYEAQ, per germline.

The J gene is TRBJ2-5, the V gene TRBV15; TRBD1 aligns across 8 bases. The J call may be in error: the DNA end matches TRBJ2-7 better. This CDR3 region has 18 residues. In germline, CDR1 is LNHNV, CDR2 YYDKDF (reference sequence). In DNA, the CDR3 is TGTGCCACCAGCAGAGATCAGGGGGCAGGGGGCTCGTCCTACGAGCAGTACTTC. It is translated as CATSRDQGAGGSSYEQYF.

V is TRBV7-2 and J is TRBJ1-3; D is unclear. V was clipped by 4 bases and J by 4 bases, with 8 bases between them. CDR3 length equals 13 residues. Germline V gene sequence: CDR1 SGHTA, CDR2 FQGNSA. CDR3 in amino acids: CASSSTTGNTIYF. CDR3 coding DNA: TGTGCCAGCAGCTCGACCACAGGAAACACCATATATTTT. Full variable domain (remainder filled in from reference TRBV7-2 and TRBJ1-3): GAGVSQSPSNKVTEKGKDVELRCDPISGHTALYWYRQSLGQGLEFLIYFQGNSAPDKSGLPSDRFSAERTGGSVSTLTIQRTQQEDSAVYLCASSSTTGNTIYFGEGSWLTVV.

The chain has TRBV6-5 and TRBJ1-5, with D possibly matching TRBD1 (6 bases). Germline V gene data show CDR1 as MNHEY and CDR2 as SVGAGI. CDR3 length: 13 amino acids. Trimming cost V 6 bases and J 5 bases, with 11 bases left between them. As DNA, the CDR3 is TGTGCCAGCAGGACAGGATTGCATCAGCCCCAGCATTTT. It translates to CASRTGLHQPQHF.

The genes are TRBV5-1 and TRBJ1-2; D may be TRBD1 (5 bases). Germline CDR1 and CDR2: SGHRS and YFSETQ. The CDR3 loop spans 15 amino acids. Trimming took off 6 bases at V and 0 bases at J, with 15 bases between the two ends. The CDR3 protein is CASKASLTANYGYTF. The CDR3 region has the DNA TGCGCCAGCAAGGCCTCCCTGACAGCTAACTATGGCTACACCTTC.

The chain carries TRBV6-5 and TRBJ2-5, with D tentatively TRBD1 (6 bases). V dropped 5 bases and J dropped 4 bases, with 17 bases sitting between them. The CDR3 covers 15 residues. Looked up from germline, CDR1 is MNHEY and CDR2 is SVGAGI. CDR3 in amino acids: CASSNPGHRGETQYF. The CDR3 DNA follows: TGTGCCAGCAGTAACCCGGGACACCGGGGAGAGACCCAGTACTTC.

The chain recombines TRBV4-3 with TRBJ2-7; 9 bases are a match to TRBD1. Looked up from germline, CDR1 is LGHNA and CDR2 is YSLEER. This CDR3 spans 15 amino acids. The V segment lost 4 bases and the J segment 6 bases; nucleotides outside the gene matches: 10. The CDR3, as DNA: TGCGCCAGCAGCCGCAACCGGGACAGGGTGGGCGAGCAGTACTTC. Translation gives CASSRNRDRVGEQYF.

The chain employs TRBV9 and TRBJ2-7; the D call may be TRBD1 or TRBD2 (5 bases each). With 0 bases removed from V and 5 bases from J, the gap between germline ends came to 12 bases. Germline V gene data show CDR1 as SGDLS and CDR2 as YYNGEE. CDR3 length equals 14 residues. The CDR3 nucleotides read TGTGCCAGCAGCGTAGGCAGGGAGAAAAACGAGCAGTACTTC. Amino acid sequence: CASSVGREKNEQYF. Looking up the rest from reference TRBV9 and TRBJ2-7 gives the full variable domain: DSGVTQTPKHLITATGQRVTLRCSPRSGDLSVYWYQQSLDQGLQFLIQYYNGEERAKGNILERFSAQQFPDLHSELNLSSLELGDSALYFCASSVGREKNEQYFGPGTRLTVT.

This clone was seen a handful of times. The chain couples TRBV6-1 to TRBJ1-6; a weak D match, TRBD1 (6 bases). This CDR3 has 14 amino acids. The V gene's germline CDR1 is MNHNS and CDR2 SASEGT. Trimming stripped 6 bases from V and 13 bases from J, with 19 bases between. CDR3: CASSRTGSWDPLHF. CDR3 nucleotides: TGTGCCAGCAGCCGAACAGGGTCCTGGGATCCCCTCCACTTT.

The genes are TRBV11-2 and TRBJ2-4; 8 bases line up with TRBD1. CDR3 size: 15 residues. J gave up 3 bases and V 7 bases, and 8 bases lay outside the gene matches. Germline V gene data show CDR1 as SGHAT and CDR2 as FQNNGV. The CDR3 sequence: CASTIRGQVKNIQYF. CDR3 nucleotides: TGTGCCAGCACCATTAGGGGACAGGTCAAAAACATTCAGTACTTC.

The chain carries TRBV19 and TRBJ1-1; D remains unclear. CDR3 length: 14 amino acids. Germline CDR1 is LNHDA and CDR2 is SQIVND (reference sequence). The ends were cut back, 3 bases at V and 6 bases at J, with 14 bases in the middle. In DNA, the CDR3 is TGTGCCAGTAGTATTATGTGGGGTGCGGCTGAAGCTTTCTTT. This sequence encodes CASSIMWGAAEAFF.

This sequence joins TRBV27 and TRBJ1-5; 11 nucleotides align to TRBD1. This CDR3 is built from 15 residues. The V gene's germline CDR1 is MNHEY and CDR2 SMNVEV (reference sequence). The trim removed 0 bases at V and 7 bases at J, leaving 2 bases unmatched. Here the CDR3 DNA reads TGTGCCAGCAGTTTATCGGGGACAGGGGGGCAGCCCCAGCATTTT. This gives the protein CASSLSGTGGQPQHF.

This clone has just a few counts. The chain has TRBV6-1 and TRBJ1-1, with a weak D call TRBD1 (5 bases). This CDR3 has 12 amino acids. V lost 8 bases, J lost 8 bases, and 15 bases lay in between. The germline CDR1 and CDR2 sequences are MNHNS and SASEGT. In DNA, the CDR3 is TGTGCCAGCTCCGGGACTCCGGGGGAAGCTTTCTTT. This codes for CASSGTPGEAFF.

The rearrangement links TRBV6-1 to TRBJ1-4; 11 nucleotides align to TRBD1. V shed 3 bases and J 7 bases; nucleotides not matched to a gene: 4. CDR3 length equals 15 residues. Germline V lookup: CDR1 MNHNS, CDR2 SASEGT. CDR3 coding DNA: TGTGCCAGCAGTGAGGGACAGGGGGAATTTGAAAAACTGTTTTTT. Translating it yields CASSEGQGEFEKLFF.

This clone appeared once. The chain recombines TRBV4-1 with TRBJ2-3; D gene ambiguous. CDR3 size: 14 residues. Germline CDR1 and CDR2: MGHRA and YSYEKL. V was cut by 0 bases and J by 6 bases, with 10 bases left in between. DNA for the CDR3: TGCGCCAGCAGCCAAGATTTACAGTCCGATACGCAGTATTTT. Residues: CASSQDLQSDTQYF.